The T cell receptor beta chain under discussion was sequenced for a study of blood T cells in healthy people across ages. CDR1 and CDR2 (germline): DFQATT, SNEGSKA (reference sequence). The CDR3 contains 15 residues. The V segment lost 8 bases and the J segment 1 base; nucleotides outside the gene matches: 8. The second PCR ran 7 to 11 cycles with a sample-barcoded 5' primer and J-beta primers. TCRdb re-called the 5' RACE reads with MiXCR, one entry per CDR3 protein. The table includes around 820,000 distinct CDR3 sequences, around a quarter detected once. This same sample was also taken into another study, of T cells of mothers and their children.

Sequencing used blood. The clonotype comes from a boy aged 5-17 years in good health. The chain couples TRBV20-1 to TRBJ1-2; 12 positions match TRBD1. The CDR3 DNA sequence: TGCAGTCTGTCCCGGGACAGGGGGCGTAACTATGGCTACACCTTC. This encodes CSLSRDRGRNYGYTF.